One sample yielded the 22 T cell receptor beta chains listed below, sequenced in a study of blood T cell repertoires in COVID-19. Assay: immunoSEQ multiplex PCR; the TCRdb copy retains only in-frame clones and omits some. This sample yields 200,000 to 250,000 clones, of which roughly 80% are seen a single time; approximately 5% belongs to the top ten. The specimen sequenced was peripheral blood. These receptors came from a human donor in a cohort sampled during active COVID-19.

The rearrangement uses TRBV27 and TRBJ2-7; TRBD2 agrees at 8 bases. CDR1 MNHEY and CDR2 SMNVEV come from the germline V gene (reference sequence). The CDR3 consists of 18 residues. V trimming: 6 bases; J trimming: 3 bases; junction bases outside the gene matches: 19. CDR3 nucleotide sequence: TGTGCCAGCAGGGGGGGGCCGGGGAGCGGGAGATTCCTCTACGAGCAGTACTTC. The encoded protein is CASRGGPGSGRFLYEQYF.

The chain links TRBV11-2 to TRBJ2-1; tentative D call: TRBD2 (6 bases). Germline CDR1 is SGHAT and CDR2 is FQNNGV. The CDR3 has 14 residues. The CDR3, as DNA: TGTGCTATAGGGAGGAGGGGAGCCTACAATGAGCAGTTCTTC. It is translated as CAIGRRGAYNEQFF.

This clone was found a few times. Other nucleotide sequences from this sample produce the same CDR3. The V and J genes are TRBV19 and TRBJ1-1; D unresolved. V gave up 3 bases and J gave up 0 bases, with 5 bases separating them. The CDR3 has 13 residues. The germline gives CDR1 LNHDA, CDR2 SQIVND (reference sequence). The CDR3 DNA reads as TGTGCCAGTAGTATGTCGTTGAACACTGAAGCTTTCTTT. Translated: CASSMSLNTEAFF.

The V and J genes are TRBV25-1 and TRBJ1-2; D is uncertain. This CDR3 region has 12 residues. The V end lost 8 bases, the J end lost 7 bases, and 14 bases lay between the germline ends. The germline V gene encodes CDR1 MGHDK and CDR2 SYGVNS. The CDR3 spells CASSIGLGGYTF. CDR3 DNA sequence: TGTGCCAGCTCCATCGGGTTAGGTGGCTACACCTTC.

This rearrangement joins TRBV18 to TRBJ2-2, with 8 bases that match TRBD2. Unmatched junction bases numbered 9, after V lost 2 bases and J lost 4 bases. From germline, CDR1 is KGHSH and CDR2 LQKENI. The CDR3 spans 17 residues. As DNA, the CDR3 is TGTGCCAGCTCACCAGGCAGAAGCGGGAGAAGCACCGGGGAGCTGTTTTTT. The encoded protein is CASSPGRSGRSTGELFF.

This clone showed up many times. Other DNA sequences in the sample encode the same CDR3. The chain combines TRBV19 with TRBJ2-7; TRBD2 agrees at 13 bases. CDR1 is LNHDA, CDR2 SQIVND, per germline (reference sequence). The CDR3 is 14 residues long. V dropped 6 bases and J dropped 4; count of bases not matched to a gene: 3. CDR3 DNA sequence: TGTGCCAGTAGCCCGGGACTAGCGGGATACGAGCAGTACTTC. Translation gives CASSPGLAGYEQYF. Full variable domain (rest looked up from reference TRBV19 and TRBJ2-7): DGGITQSPKYLFRKEGQNVTLSCEQNLNHDAMYWYRQDPGQGLRLIYYSQIVNDFQKGDIAEGYSVSREKKESFPLTVTSAQKNPTAFYLCASSPGLAGYEQYFGPGTRLTVT.

The chain is built from TRBV30 and TRBJ2-5; 7 bases map to TRBD1. Germline V gene lookup returns CDR1 GTSNPN and CDR2 SVGIG (reference sequence). The V and J ends lost 2 bases and 5 bases, in that order; junction bases with no gene match: 2. This CDR3 spans 12 amino acids. The DNA for the CDR3 is TGTGCCTGGAGTCCGGACAGGGAGACCCAGTACTTC. Protein: CAWSPDRETQYF.

The chain links TRBV7-2 to TRBJ2-7, with a tentative D call TRBD2 (5 bases). The germline V gene encodes CDR1 SGHTA and CDR2 FQGNSA. This CDR3 has 15 amino acids. V was cut by 1 base and J by 4 bases, with 14 bases left in between. CDR3 DNA sequence: TGTGCCAGCAGCTTAGGGGTAGACGGGGTATACGAGCAGTACTTC. Translated, it gives CASSLGVDGVYEQYF.

This clone was seen once. The chain uses TRBV5-1 and TRBJ1-6; the D is unclear. Germline V gene sequence: CDR1 SGHRS, CDR2 YFSETQ. V was cut by 7 bases and J by 7 bases, with 18 bases left in between. CDR3 size: 15 residues. The CDR3 reads CASSDTVLKNSPLHF. CDR3 sequence (DNA): TGCGCCAGCTCCGACACAGTCCTAAAAAATTCACCCCTCCACTTT.

The rearrangement joins TRBV7-7 to TRBJ2-1, with 14 bases identical to TRBD2. Per germline, CDR1 SSHAT and CDR2 FNYEAQ (reference sequence). The CDR3 loop spans 15 amino acids. V gave up 5 bases and J gave up 7 bases; unmatched junction bases: 4. CDR3: CASSQGLAGENEQFF. The CDR3 nucleotides read TGTGCCAGCAGCCAGGGACTAGCGGGAGAGAATGAGCAGTTCTTC.

The J gene is TRBJ2-5, the V gene TRBV5-1; possibly TRBD1 for D (5 bases). The length of the CDR3 is 15 residues. Germline V gene data show CDR1 as SGHRS and CDR2 as YFSETQ. Trimming took 3 bases from V and 5 from J, leaving 17 bases between them. CDR3 sequence: CASSSQGGKHETQYF. The DNA of the CDR3 is TGCGCCAGCAGCTCGCAGGGCGGTAAGCATGAGACCCAGTACTTC.

The chain uses TRBV6-5 and TRBJ2-1; unclear D gene. This CDR3 is 15 amino acids long. The ends were cut back, 4 bases at V and 4 bases at J, with 14 bases in the middle. From germline, CDR1 is MNHEY and CDR2 SVGAGI. Written as DNA, the CDR3 is TGTGCCAGCAGTTCAGTGGGCATTGGATACAATGAGCAGTTCTTC. Encoded protein: CASSSVGIGYNEQFF.

The chain's CDR3 is CASSSPGQGRHGYTF. The CDR3 coding sequence is TGTGCCAGCAGCTCCCCGGGACAGGGACGACATGGCTACACCTTC. The chain recombines TRBV5-4 with TRBJ1-2; TRBD1 matches 9 bases. V lost 3 bases, J lost 6 bases, and 9 bases stayed unmatched. The V gene's germline CDR1 is SGHNT and CDR2 YYREEE (reference sequence). The CDR3 extends over 15 amino acids. The full variable domain, in which reference TRBV5-4 and TRBJ1-2 provide the parts outside the CDR3, is ETGVTQSPTHLIKTRGQQVTLRCSSQSGHNTVSWYQQALGQGPQFIFQYYREEENGRGNFPPRFSGLQFPNYSSELNVNALELDDSALYLCASSSPGQGRHGYTFGSGTRLTVV.

J is TRBJ2-3 and V is TRBV6-6, with 7 nucleotides matching TRBD2. Trimming removed 6 bases from V and 2 bases from J; junction bases left unmatched: 8. The CDR3 sequence is 15 residues long. Germline CDR1 MNHNY, CDR2 SVGAGI (reference sequence). The CDR3 sequence is CASSTLATYTDTQYF. The CDR3 DNA reads as TGTGCCAGCAGCACACTAGCGACCTACACAGATACGCAGTATTTT.

Only a few counts were recorded for this clone. The V call is TRBV11-2, the J call TRBJ1-5; D may be TRBD1 (5 bases). Germline V gene lookup returns CDR1 SGHAT and CDR2 FQNNGV. V gave up 1 base and J gave up 4 bases, with 14 bases separating them. The CDR3 has 16 amino acids. The CDR3 DNA is TGTGCCAGCAGCTTAGGACAGACCTTACTGAATCAGCCCCAGCATTTT. Its protein is CASSLGQTLLNQPQHF.

The chain recombines TRBV15 with TRBJ1-2; TRBD1 matches 7 bases. With V trimmed by 0 bases and J by 4 bases, 5 bases remained unmatched. Germline CDR1 and CDR2: LNHNV and YYDKDF (reference sequence). This CDR3 has 15 amino acids. Written as DNA, the CDR3 is TGTGCCACCAGCAGAGATCAGGGGGACCGCTATGGCTACACCTTC. It specifies CATSRDQGDRYGYTF.

This chain connects TRBV6-5 to TRBJ1-6, with TRBD1 as a possible D gene (6 bases). CDR3 size: 13 residues. Looked up from germline, CDR1 is MNHEY and CDR2 is SVGAGI. Between the trimmed V and J ends, which lost 9 bases and 8 bases, there was a span of 14 bases. The CDR3 protein is CASSQGFYSPLHF. CDR3 DNA: TGTGCCAGTTCACAGGGTTTCTATTCACCCCTCCACTTT.

This clone was counted once. J is TRBJ1-5 and V is TRBV2, with 10 bases matching TRBD1. The length of the CDR3 is 15 residues. V lost 5 bases to trimming and J lost 2 bases; unmatched junction nucleotides: 3. The germline gives CDR1 SNHLY, CDR2 FYNNEI. The CDR3 coding sequence is TGTGCCAGCAGTAGGGACAGGGGAGGCAATCAGCCCCAGCATTTT. The encoded protein is CASSRDRGGNQPQHF.

This clone was detected a few times. The chain couples TRBV5-1 to TRBJ2-1, with 8 bases lining up with TRBD2. V lost 0 bases and J lost 4; bases outside the gene matches: 12. CDR1 SGHRS and CDR2 YFSETQ come from the germline V gene. CDR3 length equals 18 residues. The DNA for the CDR3 is TGCGCCAGCAGCTTGGGGGTGGGTAGCGGGAACTCTTACAATGAGCAGTTCTTC. Protein: CASSLGVGSGNSYNEQFF.

The rearrangement links TRBV19 to TRBJ1-1; D remains ambiguous. The CDR3 runs to 13 residues. CDR1 and CDR2 (germline): LNHDA, SQIVND (reference sequence). Trimming left V 7 bases short and J 1 base short, with 10 bases between. The CDR3 DNA reads TGTGCCAGTAAAAATAGAGGGAACACTGAAGCTTTCTTT. Translating it yields CASKNRGNTEAFF.

The chain uses TRBV7-9 and TRBJ1-2; 10 bases line up with TRBD1. CDR3 length equals 16 residues. V shed 5 bases, J shed 0 bases, and the junction held 6 bases outside the gene matches. Germline assignment: CDR1 SEHNR and CDR2 FQNEAQ (reference sequence). The CDR3 DNA reads as TGTGCCAGCAGCCCAGGACAGGGGGGAGCTAACTATGGCTACACCTTC. Its protein is CASSPGQGGANYGYTF.

V is TRBV27 and J is TRBJ2-3; D is uncertain. Germline CDR1 and CDR2: MNHEY and SMNVEV (reference sequence). V was trimmed by 5 bases and J by 1 base, leaving 13 bases between them. CDR3 length equals 15 residues. DNA of the CDR3: TGTGCCAGCAGTCTTAGCTTTGGTGGCACAGATACGCAGTATTTT. The encoded protein is CASSLSFGGTDTQYF.